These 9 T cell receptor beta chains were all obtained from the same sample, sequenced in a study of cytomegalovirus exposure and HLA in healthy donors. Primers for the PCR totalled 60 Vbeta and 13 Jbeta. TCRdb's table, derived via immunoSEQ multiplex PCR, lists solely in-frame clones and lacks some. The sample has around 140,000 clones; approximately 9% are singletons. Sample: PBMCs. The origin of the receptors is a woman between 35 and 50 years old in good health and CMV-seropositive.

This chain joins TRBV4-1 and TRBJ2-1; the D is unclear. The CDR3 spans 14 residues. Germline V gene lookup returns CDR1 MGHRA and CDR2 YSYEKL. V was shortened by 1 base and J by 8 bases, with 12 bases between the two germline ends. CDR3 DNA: TGCGCCAGCAGCCAAGGGCTTAGACTTTATGAGCAGTTCTTC. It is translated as CASSQGLRLYEQFF.

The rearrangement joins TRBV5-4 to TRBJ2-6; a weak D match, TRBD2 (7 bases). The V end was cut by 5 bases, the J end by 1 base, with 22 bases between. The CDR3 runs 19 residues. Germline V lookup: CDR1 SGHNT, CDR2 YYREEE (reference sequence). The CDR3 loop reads CASSKSGGRGGSGANVLTF. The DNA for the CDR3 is TGTGCCAGCAGTAAATCCGGGGGCAGGGGAGGGTCTGGGGCCAACGTCCTGACTTTC.

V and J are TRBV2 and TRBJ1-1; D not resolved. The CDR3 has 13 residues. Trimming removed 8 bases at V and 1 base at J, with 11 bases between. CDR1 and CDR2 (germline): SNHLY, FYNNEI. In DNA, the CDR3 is TGTGCCAGCGGTATCCGTAGGAACACTGAAGCTTTCTTT. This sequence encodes CASGIRRNTEAFF.

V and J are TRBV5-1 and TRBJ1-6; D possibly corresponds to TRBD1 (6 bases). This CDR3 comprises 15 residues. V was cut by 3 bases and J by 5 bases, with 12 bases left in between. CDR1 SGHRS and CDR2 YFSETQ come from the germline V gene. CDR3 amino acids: CASSSGTTNNSPLHF. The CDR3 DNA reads TGCGCCAGCAGCTCCGGGACAACTAATAATTCACCCCTCCACTTT.

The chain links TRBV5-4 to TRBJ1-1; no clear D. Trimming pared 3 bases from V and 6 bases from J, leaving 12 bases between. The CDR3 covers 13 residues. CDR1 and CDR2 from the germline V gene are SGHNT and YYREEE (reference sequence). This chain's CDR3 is CASSSGLSPEAFF. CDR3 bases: TGTGCCAGCAGCTCGGGTCTTAGCCCTGAAGCTTTCTTT.

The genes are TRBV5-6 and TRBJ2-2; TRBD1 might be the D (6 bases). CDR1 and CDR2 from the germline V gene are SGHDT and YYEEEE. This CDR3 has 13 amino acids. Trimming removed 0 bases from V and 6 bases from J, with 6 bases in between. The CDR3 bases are TGTGCCAGCAGCTTGGGGACAGCCGGGGAGCTGTTTTTT. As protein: CASSLGTAGELFF.

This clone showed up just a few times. The CDR3 bases are TGTGCCAGCAGCGTCGACAGTTGGAGCAATCAGCCCCAGCATTTT. This sequence encodes CASSVDSWSNQPQHF. J is TRBJ1-5 and V is TRBV9, with D tentatively TRBD1 (5 bases). The CDR3 spans 15 residues. The germline CDR1 and CDR2 sequences are SGDLS and YYNGEE. Trimming shortened V by 2 bases and J by 1 base, and 10 bases separated the two germline ends.

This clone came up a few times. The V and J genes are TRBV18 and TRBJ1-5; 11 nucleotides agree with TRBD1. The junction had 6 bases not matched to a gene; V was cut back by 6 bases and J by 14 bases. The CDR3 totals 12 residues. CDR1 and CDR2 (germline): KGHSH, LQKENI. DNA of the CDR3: TGTGCCAGCTCGCCCGGGACAGGGGGAGAGCATTTT. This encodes CASSPGTGGEHF.

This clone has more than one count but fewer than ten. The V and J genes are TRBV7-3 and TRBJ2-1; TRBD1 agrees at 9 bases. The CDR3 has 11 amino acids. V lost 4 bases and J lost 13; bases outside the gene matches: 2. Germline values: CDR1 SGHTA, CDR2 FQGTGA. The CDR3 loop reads CASSSGQGQFF. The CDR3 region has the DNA TGTGCCAGCAGCTCGGGACAGGGCCAGTTCTTC.